This T cell receptor beta chain was identified during a study of blood T cells in healthy people across ages. The study's findings and limits: Compared with aged donors, long-lived donors showed fewer expanded clones, suggesting selection.

Unmatched junction bases numbered 10, after V lost 5 bases and J lost 0 bases. The CDR3 runs to 18 residues. Germline V gene data show CDR1 as SGHRS and CDR2 as YFSETQ. Roughly 9.5 milliliters of peripheral blood were drawn from each donor into EDTA-treated tubes. Then a second PCR, running roughly 7 to 11 cycles, was carried out with a sample-barcoded 5' primer and a J-beta primer mix. A template-switch adaptor containing 12 random nucleotides labeled each cDNA molecule. Each CDR3 protein gets one entry after TCRdb re-called the 5' RACE reads with MiXCR. Among 700,000 to 950,000 distinct CDR3 sequences, 58% were seen once, and the ten largest hold roughly 22%. As concerns this clonotype: What it binds is not known.

This TCR derives from a man aged 30 to 39 in good health. The specimen was blood. The rearrangement uses TRBV5-1 and TRBJ2-1; the match to TRBD2 covers 11 bases. The CDR3, as DNA: TGCGCCAGCAGTCCCCTAAAGGGGACTAGCGGCTCCTACAATGAGCAGTTCTTC. The encoded protein is CASSPLKGTSGSYNEQFF.